Each of the 25 T cell receptor beta chains below was sequenced from the same sample in a study of tumour-infiltrating T cells in Burkitt lymphoma. Assay used: immunoSEQ multiplex PCR; TCRdb lists only in-frame clones, some missing. The table lists roughly 15,000 clones, 30% of them singletons. Material: tumor tissue. All receptors derive from a human donor with diffuse large B-cell lymphoma.

This chain uses TRBV10-1 with TRBJ2-2; 10 bases fit TRBD1. After removal of 2 bases from V and 5 bases from J, the junction contained 2 bases not matched to a gene. The V gene's germline CDR1 is WNHNN and CDR2 SYGVQD (reference sequence). The CDR3 length is 15 residues. This CDR3 reads CASSERTGGTGELFF. CDR3 DNA sequence: TGCGCCAGCAGTGAGAGGACAGGGGGAACCGGGGAGCTGTTTTTT.

The CDR3 loop reads CASSSTGQGLGNTIYF. DNA of the CDR3: TGTGCCAGCAGCTCGACCGGGCAGGGGCTAGGAAACACCATATATTTT. The rearrangement uses TRBV7-9 and TRBJ1-3; a weak D match, TRBD1 (6 bases). V shed 4 bases and J shed 4 bases, with 17 bases lying between them. In germline, CDR1 is SEHNR, CDR2 FQNEAQ (reference sequence). The CDR3 has 16 residues. Together with reference TRBV7-9 and TRBJ1-3, the CDR3 gives the full variable domain: DTGVSQNPRHKITKRGQNVTFRCDPISEHNRLYWYRQTLGQGPEFLTYFQNEAQLEKSRLLSDRFSAERPKGSFSTLEIQRTEQGDSAMYLCASSSTGQGLGNTIYFGEGSWLTVV.

In DNA form, the CDR3 reads TGTGCCAGTACCTGGACAGGGAAAACCTCTGGGGCCAACGTCCTGACTTTC. It yields the protein CASTWTGKTSGANVLTF. V is TRBV28 and J is TRBJ2-6, with 8 bases fitting TRBD1. V was clipped by 9 bases and J by 0 bases; unmatched bases: 10. The CDR3 length is 17 residues. Germline-derived CDR1 and CDR2 are MDHEN and SYDVKM.

This rearrangement joins TRBV19 to TRBJ2-1, with TRBD2 matching 7 bases. The length of the CDR3 is 13 residues. Trimming at V came to 3 bases and at J to 9 bases, leaving 5 bases not matched to a gene. Per the germline V gene, CDR1 is LNHDA and CDR2 is SQIVND (reference sequence). The CDR3 sequence is CASSIAGDSEQFF. The CDR3 nucleotides are TGTGCCAGTAGTATTGCGGGAGACTCTGAGCAGTTCTTC. The variable domain in full, completed from reference TRBV19 and TRBJ2-1, reads DGGITQSPKYLFRKEGQNVTLSCEQNLNHDAMYWYRQDPGQGLRLIYYSQIVNDFQKGDIAEGYSVSREKKESFPLTVTSAQKNPTAFYLCASSIAGDSEQFFGPGTRLTVL.

The chain joins TRBV6-1 to TRBJ1-2; D remains ambiguous. V lost 3 bases to trimming and J lost 14 bases, with 19 bases between them. The germline V gene encodes CDR1 MNHNS and CDR2 SASEGT. The CDR3 contains 13 residues. The CDR3 nucleotides are TGTGCCAGCAGTGATGGGCCCCTGGCTGGAGCTACCTTC. Translation gives CASSDGPLAGATF.

The J gene is TRBJ2-7, the V gene TRBV5-1; D perhaps matches TRBD2 (6 bases). The CDR3 runs 13 residues. Germline V gene sequence: CDR1 SGHRS, CDR2 YFSETQ. The ends were cut back, 4 bases at V and 7 bases at J, with 15 bases in the middle. The CDR3 is CASSPGTAVEQYF. The CDR3 DNA is TGCGCCAGCAGCCCCGGGACTGCGGTTGAGCAGTACTTC.

This clone has more than one count but fewer than ten. The J gene is TRBJ2-5, the V gene TRBV6-1, with D perhaps matching TRBD1 (6 bases). Germline CDR1 reads MNHNS; CDR2 reads SASEGT. This CDR3 has 15 amino acids. Trimming shortened V by 4 bases and J by 1 base, and 13 bases separated the two germline ends. As DNA, the CDR3 is TGTGCCAGCAGTGGGGGGCAGGGCACCCAAGAGACCCAGTACTTC. Its translation: CASSGGQGTQETQYF.

V and J are TRBV15 and TRBJ2-7; TRBD2 matches at 9 bases. The junction had 5 bases not matched to a gene; V was cut back by 3 bases and J by 2 bases. Germline V gives CDR1 LNHNV, CDR2 YYDKDF (reference sequence). The CDR3 runs to 15 residues. The CDR3 protein is CATSRGGLAPYEQYF. Written as DNA, the CDR3 is TGTGCCACCAGCAGGGGGGGACTAGCCCCCTACGAGCAGTACTTC.

By sample share, this clone is medium-sized. The chain joins TRBV7-9 to TRBJ1-1; D is unresolved. The CDR3 has 11 residues. V dropped 5 bases and J dropped 3 bases, with 4 bases sitting between them. Germline V gene data show CDR1 as SEHNR and CDR2 as FQNEAQ (reference sequence). CDR3: CASSPDTEAFF. The CDR3 DNA reads as TGTGCCAGCAGCCCTGACACTGAAGCTTTCTTT.

V usage is TRBV7-8 and J usage is TRBJ2-5; D may be TRBD2 (6 bases). In germline, CDR1 is SGHVS, CDR2 FQNEAQ. Trimming pared 2 bases from V and 4 bases from J, leaving 14 bases between. The CDR3 has 15 residues. The CDR3 loop reads CASSLTGSETETQYF. As DNA, the CDR3 is TGTGCCAGCAGCTTAACCGGGAGTGAGACAGAGACCCAGTACTTC.

This clone was observed a handful of times. The V and J genes are TRBV27 and TRBJ1-5, with D perhaps matching TRBD1 (5 bases). V gave up 4 bases and J gave up 7 bases, with 14 bases separating them. The CDR3 has 14 amino acids. CDR1 is MNHEY and CDR2 is SMNVEV in the germline V gene (reference sequence). CDR3 sequence: CASSWVQGVQPQHF. CDR3 DNA sequence: TGTGCCAGCAGTTGGGTGCAGGGTGTCCAGCCCCAGCATTTT.

This clone was recorded a few times. V and J are TRBV4-2 and TRBJ2-3, with 8 bases aligning to TRBD2. The CDR3 totals 14 residues. The germline V gene encodes CDR1 LGHNA and CDR2 YNFKEQ. Trimming at V came to 4 bases and at J to 6 bases, leaving 6 bases not matched to a gene. The CDR3 nucleotides read TGTGCCAGCAGCCGCGCGGGAGGCCCTGATACGCAGTATTTT. Amino acids: CASSRAGGPDTQYF.

The V and J genes are TRBV5-1 and TRBJ2-5, with a possible D match to TRBD1 (5 bases). There are 14 residues in the CDR3. Trimming pared 0 bases from V and 5 bases from J, leaving 11 bases between. CDR1 SGHRS and CDR2 YFSETQ come from the germline V gene. The CDR3: CASSLEGVRETQYF. The CDR3, as DNA: TGCGCCAGCAGCTTGGAAGGGGTTCGGGAGACCCAGTACTTC.

This sequence joins TRBV5-1 and TRBJ2-1; no clear D. In germline, CDR1 is SGHRS, CDR2 YFSETQ. This CDR3 is 16 amino acids long. V lost 1 base and J 0 bases, leaving 11 bases between the germline ends. The CDR3 spells CASSLFGVRSYNEQFF. Written as DNA, the CDR3 is TGCGCCAGCAGCTTGTTTGGGGTACGCTCCTACAATGAGCAGTTCTTC.

The count of this clone is one. V usage is TRBV9 and J usage is TRBJ1-2, with D possibly being TRBD1 (5 bases). The germline V and J ends were trimmed by 0 bases and 4 bases, with 13 bases remaining between them. This CDR3 has 15 amino acids. The germline V gene has CDR1 SGDLS and CDR2 YYNGEE. The CDR3 region has the DNA TGTGCCAGCAGCGTAGATATAGGGGCAGGCTATGGCTACACCTTC. Protein: CASSVDIGAGYGYTF.

The chain recombines TRBV2 with TRBJ2-1; TRBD1 matches 10 bases. In germline, CDR1 is SNHLY, CDR2 FYNNEI. V shed 4 bases, J shed 16 bases, and the junction held 22 bases outside the gene matches. There are 17 residues in the CDR3. The CDR3 spells CASSARGDRGLRVGSFF. The CDR3 DNA is TGTGCCAGCAGTGCCCGAGGCGACAGGGGGCTGAGGGTTGGGAGTTTCTTC.

This chain connects TRBV5-4 to TRBJ2-3; 8 bases match TRBD2. The CDR3 is 15 amino acids. The trim removed 2 bases at V and 5 bases at J, leaving 7 bases unmatched. The germline V gene has CDR1 SGHNT and CDR2 YYREEE (reference sequence). The DNA for the CDR3 is TGTGCCAGCAGCTTTTACGGGAGGGCCGGAGATACGCAGTATTTT. This encodes CASSFYGRAGDTQYF.

This chain joins TRBV19 and TRBJ2-1, with 9 bases that match TRBD1. J lost 7 bases, V lost 6 bases, and 16 bases had no gene match. The CDR3 loop spans 17 amino acids. Germline V gives CDR1 LNHDA, CDR2 SQIVND (reference sequence). The DNA for the CDR3 is TGTGCCAGTAGCGTCCCGGGACAGGGACCGGAGGGGAATGAGCAGTTCTTC. This translates into CASSVPGQGPEGNEQFF.

This clone has just a few counts. V and J are TRBV4-1 and TRBJ1-1; no firm D call. The CDR3 contains 16 residues. CDR1 is MGHRA, CDR2 YSYEKL, per germline. V was clipped by 3 bases and J by 0 bases, with 14 bases between them. The DNA of the CDR3 is TGCGCCAGCAGCCATTATAACAGCGGCGTGAACACTGAAGCTTTCTTT. Translation gives CASSHYNSGVNTEAFF.

The rearrangement joins TRBV30 to TRBJ2-1, with unresolved D. Trimming pared 3 bases from V and 4 bases from J, leaving 10 bases between. The CDR3 sequence is 13 residues long. From germline, CDR1 is GTSNPN and CDR2 SVGIG (reference sequence). CDR3 loop: CAWSFLGYNEQFF. As DNA, the CDR3 is TGTGCCTGGAGCTTCTTGGGGTACAATGAGCAGTTCTTC.

The chain joins TRBV30 to TRBJ1-4; TRBD1 matches 8 bases. Germline-derived CDR1 and CDR2 are GTSNPN and SVGIG (reference sequence). This CDR3 is built from 15 residues. The J segment lost 2 bases and the V segment lost 0 bases, leaving 2 bases of the junction unmatched. CDR3 sequence reads: CAWSVQGGTNEKLFF. The CDR3 DNA reads as TGTGCCTGGAGTGTACAGGGGGGTACTAATGAAAAACTGTTTTTT.

The J gene is TRBJ2-7, the V gene TRBV6-5; TRBD2 matches at 12 bases. V trimming: 6 bases; J trimming: 7 bases; junction bases outside the gene matches: 10. Germline V gives CDR1 MNHEY, CDR2 SVGAGI. This CDR3 spans 15 amino acids. DNA of the CDR3: TGTGCCAGCAGAAATCTAGCGGGAGGGCCTTTAGAGCAGTACTTC. Translated: CASRNLAGGPLEQYF.

In its sample, this clone was seen a few times. The J gene is TRBJ2-5, the V gene TRBV19; no clear D. The CDR3 loop spans 13 amino acids. The V gene's germline CDR1 is LNHDA and CDR2 SQIVND (reference sequence). With 4 bases removed from V and 1 base from J, the gap between germline ends came to 7 bases. The CDR3 loop is CASSRATQETQYF. CDR3 in DNA: TGTGCCAGTAGTAGAGCGACCCAAGAGACCCAGTACTTC. The whole variable domain, filled in from reference TRBV19 and TRBJ2-5, reads DGGITQSPKYLFRKEGQNVTLSCEQNLNHDAMYWYRQDPGQGLRLIYYSQIVNDFQKGDIAEGYSVSREKKESFPLTVTSAQKNPTAFYLCASSRATQETQYFGPGTRLLVL.

V and J are TRBV9 and TRBJ2-7; TRBD2 aligns across 16 bases. CDR1 SGDLS and CDR2 YYNGEE come from the germline V gene. J lost 5 bases, V lost 4 bases, and 12 bases had no gene match. There are 18 residues in the CDR3. The CDR3 coding sequence is TGTGCCAGCAGCCCGAGAAGCGGGACTAGCGGGAGGGTCGACGAGCAGTACTTC. Amino acids: CASSPRSGTSGRVDEQYF.

The chain joins TRBV9 to TRBJ1-3, with D perhaps TRBD1 (5 bases). Trimming stripped 2 bases from V and 0 bases from J, with 12 bases between. The CDR3 has 16 amino acids. Germline-derived CDR1 and CDR2 are SGDLS and YYNGEE. This chain's CDR3 is CASSVAGIASGNTIYF. CDR3 in DNA: TGTGCCAGCAGCGTTGCAGGGATAGCCTCTGGAAACACCATATATTTT.